The 17 T cell receptor beta chains given below trace back to one sample, sequenced in a study of control samples from healthy donors and cancer patients. Method: immunoSEQ multiplex PCR; TCRdb's copy keeps in-frame clones and lacks some. Of around 130,000 clones in the sample, just under 90% were seen once. Sequenced input: PBMCs. These TCRs come from a man aged 50 to 59 with head and neck cancer.

The sample holds a few counts of this clone. The chain employs TRBV24-1 and TRBJ2-2; no clear D gene. Germline V gene sequence: CDR1 KGHDR, CDR2 SFDVKD. Trimming took 4 bases from V and 0 from J, leaving 14 bases between them. This CDR3 contains 17 residues. The CDR3 spells CATSDTTRGSNTGELFF. The CDR3 DNA reads TGTGCCACCAGTGACACCACTCGCGGATCGAACACCGGGGAGCTGTTTTTT.

V usage is TRBV14 and J usage is TRBJ2-7, with D hard to call. V was shortened by 1 base and J by 9 bases, with 19 bases between the two germline ends. Germline CDR1 reads SGHDN; CDR2 reads FVKESK. The CDR3 contains 15 residues. The CDR3 DNA reads TGTGCCAGCAGCCAAGTAGCCTCCCCAGTATTTGGGCAGTACTTC. Translated: CASSQVASPVFGQYF. Supplemented by reference TRBV14 and TRBJ2-7, the full variable domain reads EAGVTQFPSHSVIEKGQTVTLRCDPISGHDNLYWYRRVMGKEIKFLLHFVKESKQDESGMPNNRFLAERTGGTYSTLKVQPAELEDSGVYFCASSQVASPVFGQYFGPGTRLTVT.

The gene calls are TRBV28 and TRBJ1-2; 7 bases are shared with TRBD1. The germline V gene encodes CDR1 MDHEN and CDR2 SYDVKM. The CDR3 is 15 residues long. The V gene end was trimmed by 6 bases and the J gene end by 4 bases; junction bases not matched to a gene: 11. The chain's CDR3 is CASRGGDRSFYGYTF. CDR3 DNA sequence: TGTGCCAGCAGGGGGGGGGACAGATCTTTCTATGGCTACACCTTC.

This chain joins TRBV15 and TRBJ1-2; D not certain. Per the germline V gene, CDR1 is LNHNV and CDR2 is YYDKDF (reference sequence). CDR3 length: 14 amino acids. V was shortened by 0 bases and J by 6 bases, with 11 bases between the two germline ends. The CDR3 protein is CATSRDRLKHGYTF. The CDR3 DNA follows: TGTGCCACCAGCAGAGACCGTCTCAAACATGGCTACACCTTC.

The chain joins TRBV19 to TRBJ1-5, with TRBD1 matching over 8 bases. Germline trimming cut 9 bases from V and 3 bases from J; bases unmatched to any gene: 10. The length of the CDR3 is 15 residues. The germline CDR1 and CDR2 sequences are LNHDA and SQIVND (reference sequence). The CDR3 coding sequence is TGTGCCAGCCGATTAGGACAGGGACTCAATCAGCCCCAGCATTTT. Residues: CASRLGQGLNQPQHF. The full variable domain, its missing parts supplied by reference TRBV19 and TRBJ1-5, is DGGITQSPKYLFRKEGQNVTLSCEQNLNHDAMYWYRQDPGQGLRLIYYSQIVNDFQKGDIAEGYSVSREKKESFPLTVTSAQKNPTAFYLCASRLGQGLNQPQHFGDGTRLSIL.

In its sample, this clone was seen a few times. The rearrangement links TRBV5-1 to TRBJ2-3; D tentatively reads TRBD1 or TRBD2 (5 bases each). CDR1 SGHRS and CDR2 YFSETQ come from the germline V gene. This CDR3 has 15 residues. With 0 bases removed from V and 6 bases from J, the gap between germline ends came to 14 bases. CDR3 loop: CASSLEGRGVDTQYF. CDR3 bases: TGCGCCAGCAGCTTGGAGGGACGAGGGGTGGATACGCAGTATTTT.

The chain uses TRBV24-1 and TRBJ2-3, with 9 bases fitting TRBD1. Trimming at V came to 4 bases and at J to 3 bases, leaving 7 bases not matched to a gene. Per germline, CDR1 KGHDR and CDR2 SFDVKD. This CDR3 is built from 16 residues. The CDR3, as DNA: TGTGCCACCAGTGACGGGGACAGGGTCGGAACAGATACGCAGTATTTT. This sequence encodes CATSDGDRVGTDTQYF.

The rearrangement links TRBV7-2 to TRBJ1-4, with a weak D call TRBD1 (5 bases). Germline V CDR1 and CDR2: SGHTA, FQGNSA. The CDR3 has 15 residues. V was clipped by 4 bases and J by 3 bases, with 12 bases between them. The DNA for the CDR3 is TGTGCCAGCAGCTCTCAGGGAGGTGCTAATGAAAAACTGTTTTTT. Translated, it gives CASSSQGGANEKLFF.

The V gene is TRBV6-1, the J gene TRBJ1-4; 7 bases agree with TRBD1. This CDR3 comprises 16 residues. V shed 3 bases and J 7 bases; nucleotides not matched to a gene: 11. The germline gives CDR1 MNHNS, CDR2 SASEGT. The CDR3 nucleotides read TGTGCCAGCAGTGACGGCCCCCTAGGGGGCCGTGAAAAACTGTTTTTT. Translated: CASSDGPLGGREKLFF.

V usage is TRBV5-3 and J usage is TRBJ2-5; 7 nucleotides agree with TRBD2. TRBV5-3 is recorded as an ORF, its role being uncertain. This CDR3 has 15 residues. Trimming cost V 1 base and J 1 base; bases outside gene matches: 4. CDR3 in amino acids: CARSLLGEGQETQYF. The CDR3 coding sequence is TGTGCCAGAAGCTTGCTGGGGGAGGGCCAAGAGACCCAGTACTTC.

This sequence joins TRBV9 and TRBJ1-1; D is uncertain. V was pared by 1 base and J by 0 bases, with 7 bases between. CDR3 size: 14 residues. Germline CDR1 is SGDLS and CDR2 is YYNGEE. The CDR3 DNA reads as TGTGCCAGCAGCGTAAGGCCTTTGAACACTGAAGCTTTCTTT. Amino acid sequence: CASSVRPLNTEAFF.

The gene calls are TRBV10-3 and TRBJ1-3, with TRBD1 matching over 7 bases. The CDR3 contains 15 residues. V dropped 6 bases and J dropped 0; count of bases not matched to a gene: 5. Germline V gene data show CDR1 as ENHRY and CDR2 as SYGVKD. CDR3 protein: CAISGQAGSGNTIYF. The DNA for the CDR3 is TGTGCCATCAGCGGACAGGCTGGCTCTGGAAACACCATATATTTT.

This chain connects TRBV27 to TRBJ2-7; 7 nucleotides match TRBD1. The germline V gene encodes CDR1 MNHEY and CDR2 SMNVEV (reference sequence). Trimming removed 5 bases from V and 0 bases from J; junction bases left unmatched: 10. The CDR3 is 16 residues long. The CDR3, as DNA: TGTGCCAGCAGTATCACAGGGGTAGGGGCCTCCTACGAGCAGTACTTC. This encodes CASSITGVGASYEQYF.

V is TRBV10-3 and J is TRBJ1-3, with 10 bases identical to TRBD1. The CDR3 consists of 15 residues. Trimming took 5 bases from V and 4 from J; bases not matched to a gene: 5. CDR1 ENHRY and CDR2 SYGVKD come from the germline V gene. CDR3 coding DNA: TGTGCCATCAGTCCGGGACAGGGGTCAGGAAACACCATATATTTT. Encoded protein: CAISPGQGSGNTIYF.

In its sample, this clone was seen once. V and J are TRBV10-2 and TRBJ2-1, with D perhaps TRBD1 (6 bases). Trimming shortened V by 3 bases and J by 8 bases, and 20 bases separated the two germline ends. Germline V gene lookup returns CDR1 WSHSY and CDR2 SAAADI. The CDR3 is 16 amino acids. The CDR3 here is CASSDFRGTYGDEQFF. CDR3 DNA sequence: TGCGCCAGCAGTGATTTTAGGGGGACCTACGGAGATGAGCAGTTCTTC.

This chain connects TRBV5-4 to TRBJ1-6; D perhaps matches TRBD1 (5 bases). Germline CDR1 SGHNT, CDR2 YYREEE (reference sequence). Trimming removed 4 bases from V and 0 bases from J, with 14 bases in between. The CDR3 sequence is 17 residues long. The CDR3 nucleotides are TGTGCCAGCAGCGCCCTGGACACTAGCTCCTATAATTCACCCCTCCACTTT. Translation: CASSALDTSSYNSPLHF.

This chain links TRBV30 with TRBJ2-5, with D hard to call. CDR3 length equals 12 residues. Germline V lookup: CDR1 GTSNPN, CDR2 SVGIG (reference sequence). V lost 2 bases, J lost 1 base, and 5 bases lay in between. CDR3 region: CAWSRGQETQYF. The DNA for the CDR3 is TGTGCCTGGAGTAGAGGCCAAGAGACCCAGTACTTC. The whole variable domain, remainder taken from reference TRBV30 and TRBJ2-5, is SQTIHQWPATLVQPVGSPLSLECTVEGTSNPNLYWYRQAAGRGLQLLFYSVGIGQISSEVPQNLSASRPQDRQFILSSKKLLLSDSGFYLCAWSRGQETQYFGPGTRLLVL.